A selection of T cell receptor beta chains follows, all from one sample in a study of OX40 agonist ivuxolimab in advanced cancers. TCRdb's copy holds only in-frame clones and misses some; the assay was immunoSEQ multiplex PCR. The sample contains 70,000 to 95,000 clones, about 81% of which appear only once. Sequencing used CD4+ or CD8+ T cells sorted from blood, obtained in a trial of the OX40 agonist ivuxolimab. The receptor set was obtained from an adult with an advanced solid tumor such as melanoma, head and neck, liver or kidney cancer. CDR3s include the opening cysteine and the closing phenylalanine or tryptophan. The D gene is left open where the match is weak. The size entry is marked missing in some rows and otherwise reads once, few, many or a size class.

. TRBJ2-3 TRBD1 TRBV28 CASSRPPGGYTDTQYF TGTGCCAGCTCTCGGCCCCCAGGGGGCTACACAGATACGCAGTATTTT
. TRBJ2-1 TRBD1 TRBV6-1 CASSEERQGNEQFF TGTGCCAGCAGTGAAGAACGACAGGGCAATGAGCAGTTCTTC
. TRBJ2-5 . TRBV14 CASSRTTEFQETQYF TGTGCCAGCAGCCGAACTACAGAGTTCCAAGAGACCCAGTACTTC
once TRBJ2-5 TRBD2 TRBV4-2 CASSLGLAFQETQYF TGTGCCAGCAGCTTGGGACTAGCTTTCCAAGAGACCCAGTACTTC
. TRBJ2-2 . TRBV9 CASSSSLESGYDTGELFF TGTGCCAGCAGCTCCTCCTTAGAGTCGGGTTATGACACCGGGGAGCTGTTTTTT
. TRBJ2-1 . TRBV7-8 CASTGTSRESSYNEQFF TGTGCCAGCACAGGAACTAGCAGGGAGAGCTCCTACAATGAGCAGTTCTTC
. TRBJ2-1 TRBD2 TRBV28 CASSPTSGGAHEQFF TGTGCCAGCAGTCCTACTAGCGGGGGGGCCCACGAGCAGTTCTTC
once TRBJ2-7 TRBD1 TRBV30 CAWSVLGQGVYEQYF TGTGCCTGGAGTGTACTAGGACAGGGAGTCTACGAGCAGTACTTC
once TRBJ2-2 TRBD2 TRBV5-1 CASSLTTSFATGELFF TGCGCCAGCAGCTTGACGACTAGCTTCGCCACCGGGGAGCTGTTTTTT
. TRBJ2-2 TRBD2 TRBV7-7 CASSLLAGTTGELFF TGTGCCAGCAGCTTATTAGCGGGAACCACCGGGGAGCTGTTTTTT
. TRBJ2-5 . TRBV12-1 CASRSDRGPQETQYF TGTGCCAGCAGATCTGACAGGGGACCACAAGAGACCCAGTACTTC
. TRBJ2-7 . TRBV2 CASKDEDEQYF TGTGCCAGCAAGGATGAAGACGAGCAGTACTTC
. TRBJ2-7 TRBD2 TRBV27 CASRSGTSGMRQYF TGTGCCAGCCGTTCCGGGACTAGCGGAATGAGGCAGTACTTC
. TRBJ2-6 . TRBV18 CASSQSRSGANVLTF TGTGCCAGCTCCCAGAGTCGGTCTGGGGCCAACGTCCTGACTTTC
. TRBJ2-1 . TRBV25-1 CASSDAEQFF TGTGCCAGCAGTGACGCTGAGCAGTTCTTC
. TRBJ2-3 . TRBV27 CASSLSLIPSTDTQYF TGTGCCAGCAGTTTGAGTCTCATTCCTAGCACAGATACGCAGTATTTT
. TRBJ2-3 . TRBV7-9 CASSTGVGRTDTQYF TGTGCCAGCAGCACGGGGGTGGGACGTACAGATACGCAGTATTTT
. TRBJ1-1 . TRBV18 CASSPQGTEAFF TGTGCCAGCTCACCCCAGGGAACTGAAGCTTTCTTT
. TRBJ2-7 TRBD1 TRBV7-8 CASSLVNRGDEQYF TGTGCCAGCAGCTTAGTTAACAGGGGCGACGAGCAGTACTTC
. TRBJ1-3 . TRBV6-5 CASSYPTGSSGNTIYF TGTGCCAGCAGTTACCCCACAGGGAGCTCTGGAAACACCATATATTTT
. TRBJ2-4 TRBD1 TRBV28 CASRPTGIVKNIQYF TGTGCCAGCAGACCGACAGGGATTGTCAAAAACATTCAGTACTTC
. TRBJ2-3 . TRBV30 CAWTRRDHPTDTQYF TGTGCCTGGACCCGCCGGGACCACCCCACAGATACGCAGTATTTT
. TRBJ2-3 . TRBV2 CAPSMKLLGSSDTQYF TGTGCCCCAAGCATGAAACTCCTGGGGTCGTCGGATACGCAGTATTTT
once TRBJ1-4 . TRBV27 CASSERWGEKLFF TGTGCCAGCAGTGAGCGATGGGGTGAAAAACTGTTTTTT
. TRBJ2-5 . TRBV21-1 CASSKGEGREETQYF TGTGCCAGCAGCAAAGGTGAGGGACGGGAAGAGACCCAGTACTTC
. TRBJ1-1 . TRBV11-2 CASSFSGSLVMNTEAFF TGTGCCAGCAGCTTTAGCGGGTCGTTGGTGATGAACACTGAAGCTTTCTTT
once TRBJ1-5 TRBD1 TRBV19 CASVTGTGVGQPQHF TGTGCCAGTGTAACCGGGACAGGGGTAGGCCAGCCCCAGCATTTT